Listed below are T cell receptor beta chains from one sample, sequenced in a study of blood T cell repertoires in COVID-19. Measured with immunoSEQ multiplex PCR; TCRdb has only the in-frame clones, and not every one. The sample yields 250,000 to 300,000 clones, 86% seen once. Material for sequencing was peripheral blood. The receptors shown here come from a woman in her 30s with COVID-19, enrolled during active disease. The CDR3 runs from the conserved cysteine through the conserved F or W. A D gene is named only where the DNA matches it firmly. Size is omitted from some rows. Given values are once, few, many or a class for expanded clones.

v_call	clone_size	d_call	j_call	cdr3_aa	cdr3_nt
TRBV6-4	NA	NA	TRBJ2-3	CASSGSGISTDTQYF	TGTGCCAGCAGTGGTAGCGGAATCAGCACAGATACGCAGTATTTT
TRBV7-9	NA	TRBD2	TRBJ2-2	CASSLPSGGDTGELFF	TGTGCCAGCAGCCTACCTAGCGGGGGAGACACCGGGGAGCTGTTTTTT
TRBV3-1/TRBV3-2	NA	NA	TRBJ2-7	CASSQRLGQSAYEQYF	TGTGCCAGCAGCCAGCGGCTGGGGCAGTCAGCCTACGAGCAGTACTTC
TRBV5-5	NA	NA	TRBJ1-2	CASSLAGGNYGYTF	TGTGCCAGCAGCTTGGCCGGTGGTAACTATGGCTACACCTTC
TRBV2	NA	TRBD1	TRBJ2-4	CASSEVGTENIQYF	TGTGCCAGCAGTGAAGTTGGGACAGAAAACATTCAGTACTTC
TRBV28	once	NA	TRBJ2-5	CASTGSRGETQYF	TGTGCCAGTACAGGGTCACGAGGAGAGACCCAGTACTTC
TRBV29-1	NA	NA	TRBJ2-2	CSVVPGANTGELFF	TGCAGCGTTGTCCCGGGGGCGAACACCGGGGAGCTGTTTTTT
TRBV19	NA	NA	TRBJ1-6	CASSLLGANSPLHF	TGTGCCAGTAGCCTCCTAGGGGCCAATTCACCCCTCCACTTT
TRBV19	NA	NA	TRBJ1-5	CASSFLYSNQPQHF	TGTGCCAGTAGTTTCTTATATAGCAATCAGCCCCAGCATTTT
TRBV5-1	once	NA	TRBJ2-2	CASSHRQDPGELFF	TGCGCCAGCAGCCATAGACAGGATCCCGGGGAGCTGTTTTTT
TRBV10-3	NA	TRBD2	TRBJ2-1	CAISEDGGGGNEQFF	TGTGCCATCAGTGAGGACGGCGGGGGGGGAAATGAGCAGTTCTTC
TRBV11-2	NA	NA	TRBJ2-7	CASSSLRDEQYF	TGTGCCAGCAGCTCCCTCCGTGACGAGCAGTACTTC
TRBV21-1	NA	NA	TRBJ1-4	CASSPPGGGNEKLFF	TGTGCCAGCAGCCCCCCTGGCGGGGGGAATGAAAAACTGTTTTTT
TRBV5-1	NA	NA	TRBJ2-1	CASSLGLRSSYNEQFF	TGCGCCAGCAGCCTGGGCCTGCGGAGCTCCTACAATGAGCAGTTCTTC
TRBV5-1	few	TRBD2	TRBJ2-2	CASSLFLAGAYNTGELFF	TGCGCCAGCAGCTTGTTTCTAGCGGGGGCCTATAACACCGGGGAGCTGTTTTTT
TRBV5-1	NA	TRBD1	TRBJ2-3	CASSIGQVSDTQYF	TGCGCCAGCAGCATAGGACAGGTGTCAGATACGCAGTATTTT
TRBV7-9	NA	NA	TRBJ1-4	CASSPPRFGREKLFF	TGTGCCAGCAGCCCCCCCAGGTTCGGGAGGGAAAAACTGTTTTTT
TRBV19	NA	NA	TRBJ2-7	CASSITDSGFYEQYF	TGTGCCAGTAGTATAACCGACAGTGGATTTTACGAGCAGTACTTC
TRBV30	NA	TRBD1	TRBJ1-5	CAWAGTGNQPQHF	TGTGCCTGGGCCGGGACAGGGAATCAGCCCCAGCATTTT
TRBV2	NA	NA	TRBJ1-2	CASSVAGSYGYTF	TGTGCCAGCAGTGTTGCAGGGTCGTATGGCTACACCTTC
TRBV28	NA	TRBD1	TRBJ1-2	CASSAHSTGQNGYTF	TGTGCCAGCAGTGCCCACTCGACAGGGCAGAATGGCTACACCTTC
TRBV13	NA	NA	TRBJ2-6	CASSNGGSGANVLTF	TGTGCCAGCAGCAATGGAGGTTCTGGGGCCAACGTCCTGACTTTC
TRBV5-4	NA	TRBD2	TRBJ2-5	CASSRGTSGGQETQYF	TGTGCTAGCAGCCGCGGGACTAGCGGGGGGCAGGAGACCCAGTACTTC
TRBV2	NA	TRBD1	TRBJ1-5	CASKDRGLILNQPQHF	TGTGCCAGCAAGGACAGGGGGCTCATTCTAAATCAGCCCCAGCATTTT
TRBV12-1	once	NA	TRBJ1-2	CASEAGGLGNYGYTF	TGTGCCAGCGAGGCAGGGGGTTTAGGAAACTATGGCTACACCTTC
TRBV2	NA	NA	TRBJ2-5	CASSPLETQYF	TGTGCCAGCAGCCCTCTTGAGACCCAGTACTTC
TRBV15	NA	TRBD2	TRBJ2-7	CATSRGGSTAYEQYF	TGTGCCACCAGCAGGGGGGGGTCCACCGCCTACGAGCAGTACTTC
TRBV25-1	NA	NA	TRBJ1-4	CASSEQLNEKLFF	TGTGCCAGCAGTGAACAACTTAATGAAAAACTGTTTTTT
TRBV4-1	NA	TRBD2	TRBJ2-7	CASSHLAGYEQYF	TGCGCCAGCAGCCATTTAGCGGGCTACGAGCAGTACTTC
TRBV2	few	NA	TRBJ2-7	CASSEEGRGYEQYF	TGTGCCAGCAGTGAAGAAGGAAGGGGCTACGAGCAGTACTTC
TRBV27	few	NA	TRBJ2-7	CAIGQGIGYEQYF	TGTGCCATCGGCCAGGGAATTGGCTACGAGCAGTACTTC
TRBV18	NA	NA	TRBJ1-5	CASSPDSAGHNQPQHF	TGTGCCAGCTCACCAGATTCGGCAGGCCACAATCAGCCCCAGCATTTT
TRBV5-1	few	NA	TRBJ2-7	CASRRAPGPSGDYEQYF	TGCGCCAGCAGGAGAGCACCAGGACCGAGCGGAGACTACGAGCAGTACTTC
TRBV19	NA	NA	TRBJ1-3	CASSITEANTIYF	TGTGCCAGTAGTATCACAGAAGCAAACACCATATATTTT
TRBV19	few	NA	TRBJ1-6	CASRSGTLYNSPLHF	TGTGCCAGTAGATCAGGCACCTTATATAATTCACCCCTCCACTTT
TRBV5-1	NA	NA	TRBJ2-7	CASSLYDEQYF	TGCGCCAGCAGCTTGTATGACGAGCAGTACTTC